This passage covers 27 T cell receptor beta chains from one sample sequenced in a study of human T cells and chemical hapten exposure. Specified time point: patch test 1, 2 weeks after DPC sensitization. Treatment meaning: therapeutic diphenylcyclopropenone sensitization with weekly scalp DPC. MiXCR, applied by TCRdb to the RACE reads, yields one record per CDR3 protein. The sample includes around 76,000 distinct CDR3 sequences, 12% of them seen just once. Sequencing used whole blood, obtained in connection with sensitization to the hapten diphenylcyclopropenone (DPC). The receptors shown here come from an older woman with alopecia areata. Some clones in this sample may be carry-over from other donors' samples.

This clonotype was counted many times. The chain has TRBV6-5 and TRBJ1-2; 7 bases align to TRBD1. CDR3 length: 13 amino acids. Germline trimming cut 5 bases from V and 1 base from J; bases unmatched to any gene: 1. CDR1 is MNHEY, CDR2 SVGAGI, per germline. CDR3 sequence: CASSTGVNYGYTF. The CDR3 region has the DNA TGTGCCAGCAGTACAGGGGTTAACTATGGCTACACCTTC.

The sample holds a few counts of this clonotype. The chain has TRBV24-1 and TRBJ2-1, with 9 bases matching TRBD1. The CDR3 contains 16 residues. Per the germline V gene, CDR1 is KGHDR and CDR2 is SFDVKD. J gave up 4 bases and V 4 bases, and 7 bases lay outside the gene matches. As DNA, the CDR3 is TGTGCCACCAGTGAGCCGGGACAGGGAGGGTACAATGAGCAGTTCTTC. Amino acids: CATSEPGQGGYNEQFF.

Only a few counts were recorded for this clonotype. The genes are TRBV6-6 and TRBJ1-1; D not resolved. The CDR3 is 14 residues long. V lost 2 bases, J lost 2 bases, and 9 bases lay in between. Germline V CDR1 and CDR2: MNHNY, SVGAGI (reference sequence). This CDR3 reads CASSYGPANTEAFF. In nucleotides, the CDR3 is TGTGCCAGCAGTTACGGACCCGCAAACACTGAAGCTTTCTTT.

This clonotype was recorded a few times. The chain joins TRBV12-3 or TRBV12-4 to TRBJ1-1; D not resolved. The CDR3 covers 13 residues. V shed 6 bases and J shed 3 bases, with 11 bases lying between them. The CDR3 loop is CASRTTRDTEAFF. DNA of the CDR3: TGTGCCAGCAGGACCACACGAGACACTGAAGCTTTCTTT.

The chain joins TRBV30 to TRBJ1-2, with unresolved D. The V end was cut by 5 bases, the J end by 2 bases, with 12 bases between. The germline V gene has CDR1 GTSNPN and CDR2 SVGIG (reference sequence). The CDR3 contains 13 residues. DNA for the CDR3: TGTGCCTGGTCCAAGGTCGTAAACTATGGCTACACCTTC. It is translated as CAWSKVVNYGYTF.

This clonotype has more than one count but fewer than ten. The chain is built from TRBV4-1 and TRBJ2-1, with D maybe TRBD2 (6 bases). The CDR3 totals 18 residues. V was shortened by 0 bases and J by 3 bases, with 18 bases between the two germline ends. Germline V gives CDR1 MGHRA, CDR2 YSYEKL. CDR3 sequence reads: CASSQEPVGGYLYNEQFF. DNA for the CDR3: TGCGCCAGCAGCCAAGAGCCGGTCGGGGGATACCTCTACAATGAGCAGTTCTTC.

This clonotype was counted at least ten times. The chain combines TRBV11-2 with TRBJ2-7; 8 positions agree with TRBD2. CDR1 is SGHAT, CDR2 FQNNGV, per germline. The CDR3 contains 15 residues. The V segment lost 5 bases and the J segment 4 bases; nucleotides outside the gene matches: 10. CDR3 coding DNA: TGTGCCAGCAGCCACTCCCCGGGAGGGGGATACGAGCAGTACTTC. It yields the protein CASSHSPGGGYEQYF.

This clonotype was counted many times. The J gene is TRBJ2-3, the V gene TRBV6-5; D assignment may be TRBD1 or TRBD2 (5 bases each). Per the germline V gene, CDR1 is MNHEY and CDR2 is SVGAGI. This CDR3 contains 14 residues. V lost 8 bases to trimming and J lost 4 bases, with 16 bases between them. CDR3 loop: CASAIGTGPDTQYF. The CDR3 bases are TGTGCCAGCGCAATAGGGACGGGTCCAGATACGCAGTATTTT.

The chain uses TRBV11-2 and TRBJ1-6; no reliable D call. Looked up from germline, CDR1 is SGHAT and CDR2 is FQNNGV. The V end lost 4 bases, the J end lost 7 bases, and 11 bases lay between the germline ends. The CDR3 has 14 amino acids. The CDR3: CASSSGYANSPLHF. CDR3 coding DNA: TGTGCCAGCAGCTCGGGGTACGCCAATTCACCCCTCCACTTT.

V gene TRBV28 combines with J gene TRBJ1-2; 8 bases line up with TRBD1. Germline-derived CDR1 and CDR2 are MDHEN and SYDVKM. J was trimmed by 4 bases and V by 4 bases; bases with no gene match: 5. This CDR3 is built from 14 residues. CDR3 loop: CASSSGQASYGYTF. The CDR3 DNA is TGTGCCAGCAGTTCGGGACAGGCCAGCTATGGCTACACCTTC.

A few counts support this clonotype. The V call is TRBV10-1, the J call TRBJ1-5, with D hard to call. CDR3 length: 13 residues. Trimming took off 3 bases at V and 4 bases at J, with 7 bases between the two ends. Per germline, CDR1 WNHNN and CDR2 SYGVQD (reference sequence). CDR3 in DNA: TGCGCCAGCAGTGATTCCCTGAATCAGCCCCAGCATTTT. Its translation: CASSDSLNQPQHF.

This clonotype was observed many times. CDR3 residues: CAISDSRQHTEAFF. The CDR3 nucleotides are TGTGCCATCAGTGACTCCAGGCAGCACACTGAAGCTTTCTTT. V is TRBV10-3 and J is TRBJ1-1; D unresolved. Germline CDR1 reads ENHRY; CDR2 reads SYGVKD. The CDR3 has 14 residues. Trimming removed 3 bases from V and 3 bases from J, with 11 bases in between.

J is TRBJ2-3 and V is TRBV27, with TRBD1 identical over 9 bases. V shed 1 base, J shed 2 bases, and the junction held 7 bases outside the gene matches. Germline loops: CDR1 MNHEY, CDR2 SMNVEV (reference sequence). CDR3 length: 17 residues. CDR3 DNA sequence: TGTGCCAGCAGTTTATTCGTCGGGACAGGGAACACAGATACGCAGTATTTT. Its protein product is CASSLFVGTGNTDTQYF.

The sample holds many counts of this clonotype. The V gene is TRBV10-2, the J gene TRBJ2-3; the D is unclear. Germline-derived CDR1 and CDR2 are WSHSY and SAAADI. The CDR3 extends over 14 amino acids. V lost 0 bases and J lost 0, with 4 bases in between. The CDR3 loop reads CASSESSSTDTQYF. CDR3 nucleotides: TGCGCCAGCAGTGAGTCAAGCAGCACAGATACGCAGTATTTT.

Many counts were recorded for this clonotype. The V and J genes are TRBV7-2 and TRBJ1-6; D is undetermined. This CDR3 region has 15 residues. Trimming cost V 1 base and J 4 bases, with 8 bases left between them. In germline, CDR1 is SGHTA, CDR2 FQGNSA. DNA for the CDR3: TGTGCCAGCAGCTTAGGTGTGGGATATAATTCACCCCTCCACTTT. Translating it yields CASSLGVGYNSPLHF.

This clonotype was seen many times. The V gene is TRBV12-3 or TRBV12-4, the J gene TRBJ1-5; D call uncertain. The CDR3 runs 16 residues. V was cut by 5 bases and J by 2 bases, with 16 bases left in between. The CDR3 reads CASSASEGRGNQPQHF. The CDR3 bases are TGTGCCAGCAGTGCCTCTGAGGGTAGAGGCAATCAGCCCCAGCATTTT.

This clonotype has ten or more counts. The chain joins TRBV6-5 to TRBJ1-5; unclear D gene. Germline V gives CDR1 MNHEY, CDR2 SVGAGI. This CDR3 is built from 15 residues. Trimming left V 5 bases short and J 0 bases short, with 11 bases between. The CDR3, as DNA: TGTGCCAGCAGTCACCATCCAAATAGCAATCAGCCCCAGCATTTT. Amino acid sequence: CASSHHPNSNQPQHF.

The sample holds many counts of this clonotype. This sequence joins TRBV6-1 and TRBJ1-5, with unresolved D. Germline values: CDR1 MNHNS, CDR2 SASEGT. The CDR3 sequence is 14 residues long. The V gene lost 6 bases and the J gene lost 0 bases, with 9 bases spanning the gap. Here the CDR3 DNA reads TGTGCCAGCAGGCGGGATTATAGCAATCAGCCCCAGCATTTT. Protein product: CASRRDYSNQPQHF.

The rearrangement joins TRBV21-1 to TRBJ1-5; the D call of TRBD1 is as the table states it, not checked on the DNA. TRBV21-1 is given as a pseudogene. This CDR3 has 15 amino acids. The DNA of the CDR3 is TGTGCCAGCAGCAAGGGACAGGGTAGCAATCAGCCCCAGCATTTT. Encoded protein: CASSKGQGSNQPQHF.

This clonotype was seen repeatedly, ten times or more. The genes are TRBV7-2 and TRBJ2-3, with D tentatively TRBD1 or TRBD2 (5 bases each). The CDR3 spans 12 residues. Germline V gene lookup returns CDR1 SGHTA and CDR2 FQGNSA. The V and J ends lost 4 bases and 9 bases respectively, with 11 bases between them. The CDR3 here is CASSSGTGTQYF. CDR3 nucleotides: TGTGCCAGCAGCTCGGGGACGGGGACGCAGTATTTT. Full variable domain (outside the CDR3, taken from reference TRBV7-2 and TRBJ2-3): GAGVSQSPSNKVTEKGKDVELRCDPISGHTALYWYRQSLGQGLEFLIYFQGNSAPDKSGLPSDRFSAERTGGSVSTLTIQRTQQEDSAVYLCASSSGTGTQYFGPGTRLTVL.

This clonotype turned up a few times. V usage is TRBV12-3 or TRBV12-4 and J usage is TRBJ2-3; D could derive from TRBD1 or TRBD2 (5 bases each). Trimming left V 10 bases short and J 6 bases short, with 20 bases between. The CDR3 is 14 residues long. The CDR3 DNA follows: TGTGCCACCGGCAAGCGAGGGGCGCGGGATACGCAGTATTTT. Amino acids: CATGKRGARDTQYF.

The CDR3 spells CASSPGYQETQYF. CDR3 nucleotide sequence: TGTGCCAGCAGCCCCGGGTACCAAGAGACCCAGTACTTC. The chain has TRBV7-2 and TRBJ2-5, with D uncertain. From germline, CDR1 is SGHTA and CDR2 FQGNSA. CDR3 size: 13 residues. The germline V and J ends were trimmed by 5 bases and 0 bases, with 7 bases remaining between them.

This clonotype was recorded many times. The genes are TRBV5-1 and TRBJ2-3; the D is unclear. The germline V gene encodes CDR1 SGHRS and CDR2 YFSETQ. This CDR3 spans 14 amino acids. V lost 0 bases, J lost 2 bases, and 7 bases lay in between. CDR3 bases: TGCGCCAGCAGCTTGGCCGTGTACACAGATACGCAGTATTTT. Protein: CASSLAVYTDTQYF.

This clonotype appeared a few times. The chain combines TRBV2 with TRBJ1-1; D is ambiguous. There are 14 residues in the CDR3. Germline CDR1 reads SNHLY; CDR2 reads FYNNEI. The V gene lost 7 bases and the J gene lost 4 bases, with 16 bases spanning the gap. CDR3 nucleotides: TGTGCCAGCAAGTCGGAGGGTGGTGGCACTGAAGCTTTCTTT. It encodes CASKSEGGGTEAFF.

The sample holds a few counts of this clonotype. V gene TRBV4-2 combines with J gene TRBJ2-5; TRBD2 matches at 11 bases. This CDR3 region has 17 residues. CDR1 LGHNA and CDR2 YNFKEQ come from the germline V gene. After removal of 0 bases from V and 5 bases from J, the junction contained 8 bases not matched to a gene. CDR3 bases: TGTGCCAGCAGCCAAGATTCAGTAGCGGGGGGGCTGGAGACCCAGTACTTC. Amino acid sequence: CASSQDSVAGGLETQYF.

The sample holds a few counts of this clonotype. V gene TRBV2 combines with J gene TRBJ2-5; D is ambiguous. CDR3 length: 14 residues. Between the trimmed V and J ends, which lost 3 bases and 0 bases, there was a span of 8 bases. In germline, CDR1 is SNHLY, CDR2 FYNNEI. The CDR3 region is CASSDGRDQETQYF. The CDR3, as DNA: TGTGCCAGCAGTGATGGCAGAGACCAAGAGACCCAGTACTTC.

The genes are TRBV12-3 or TRBV12-4 and TRBJ2-7; D gene unclear. Trimming took off 2 bases at V and 3 bases at J, with 8 bases between the two ends. The CDR3 loop spans 13 amino acids. In nucleotides, the CDR3 is TGTGCCAGCAGTTTATACGAACTCTACGAGCAGTACTTC. Residues: CASSLYELYEQYF.